The 23 T cell receptor beta chains reported below all come from one sample, sequenced in a study of blood T cells in healthy people across ages. Combining a sample-barcoded 5' primer with a J-beta primer mix, a second PCR ran for roughly 6 to 12 cycles. TCRdb redid the calling of the 5' RACE reads with MiXCR, one entry per CDR3 protein. The sample has 1.5 million to 2 million distinct CDR3 sequences, around 40% seen once. Sequenced material: blood. These receptors came from a human donor in good health.

This clonotype was recorded at least ten times. The J gene is TRBJ1-4, the V gene TRBV5-1, with no clear D. The V gene's germline CDR1 is SGHRS and CDR2 YFSETQ. V shed 1 base and J shed 8 bases, with 9 bases lying between them. CDR3 length: 13 amino acids. CDR3: CASSLSPQEKLFF. The DNA for the CDR3 is TGCGCCAGCAGCTTGTCGCCCCAAGAAAAACTGTTTTTT. Full variable domain (outside the CDR3, taken from reference TRBV5-1 and TRBJ1-4): KAGVTQTPRYLIKTRGQQVTLSCSPISGHRSVSWYQQTPGQGLQFLFEYFSETQRNKGNFPGRFSGRQFSNSRSEMNVSTLELGDSALYLCASSLSPQEKLFFGSGTQLSVL.

Only a few counts were recorded for this clonotype. The chain employs TRBV7-2 and TRBJ2-1, with D maybe TRBD2 (6 bases). V lost 5 bases and J lost 6, with 17 bases in between. The germline V gene has CDR1 SGHTA and CDR2 FQGNSA. The length of the CDR3 is 15 residues. CDR3 sequence: CASSKQTRSLNEQFF. For the CDR3, the DNA is TGTGCCAGCAGCAAACAGACTAGGTCTCTCAATGAGCAGTTCTTC.

For this clonotype: Compared with germline, one end of the junction differs, possibly owing to a read error. The chain combines TRBV9 with TRBJ2-7, with D hard to call. Per the germline V gene, CDR1 is SGDLS and CDR2 is YYNGEE. CDR3 length: 11 residues. In DNA, the CDR3 is TGTGCCTGCAGCGTAGGAAGGGAGCAGTACTTC. The encoded protein is CACSVGREQYF.

The chain employs TRBV3-1 and TRBJ2-2; D is possibly TRBD1 (6 bases). CDR3 length equals 12 residues. Germline V CDR1 and CDR2: LGHDT, YNNKEL (reference sequence). The ends were cut back, 8 bases at V and 11 bases at J, with 15 bases in the middle. This CDR3 reads CASGTVGAELFF. The CDR3 DNA reads as TGTGCCAGCGGGACGGTGGGGGCCGAGCTGTTTTTT.

This clonotype was detected a few times. The J gene is TRBJ2-7, the V gene TRBV7-2; 7 bases are a match to TRBD1. The CDR3 totals 13 residues. In germline, CDR1 is SGHTA, CDR2 FQGNSA. Losses at the gene ends were 3 bases for V and 3 bases for J; bases not matched to a gene: 2. CDR3 protein: CASSFTGVYEQYF. CDR3 nucleotide sequence: TGTGCCAGCAGCTTTACAGGGGTCTACGAGCAGTACTTC.

Worth noting for this clonotype: At one of its ends the junction is not consistent with the germline gene, which may arise from a read error. The V gene is TRBV20-1, the J gene TRBJ1-5; tentatively, D is TRBD1 (5 bases). The CDR3 loop spans 17 amino acids. Germline V lookup: CDR1 DFQATT, CDR2 SNEGSKA (reference sequence). This CDR3 reads CNATVPFPGALNQPQHF. The DNA for the CDR3 is TGCAATGCTACTGTCCCCTTTCCCGGGGCCCTCAATCAGCCCCAGCATTTT.

This rearrangement joins TRBV4-3 to TRBJ1-2, with 8 bases fitting TRBD1. With 0 bases clipped from V and 4 bases from J, the junction kept 7 bases outside the gene matches. The germline V gene has CDR1 LGHNA and CDR2 YSLEER. This CDR3 is 16 amino acids long. DNA of the CDR3: TGCGCCAGCAGCCAAGATGCGGGACAGGACTTCTATGGCTACACCTTC. Protein: CASSQDAGQDFYGYTF.

The genes are TRBV24-1 and TRBJ2-7; D gene uncertain. CDR1 and CDR2 (germline): KGHDR, SFDVKD. Trimming shortened V by 4 bases and J by 6 bases, and 12 bases separated the two germline ends. The CDR3 consists of 13 residues. As DNA, the CDR3 is TGTGCCACCAGTGAGCGGACGACTGGCGAGCAGTACTTC. Its protein is CATSERTTGEQYF.

The V gene is TRBV27, the J gene TRBJ2-3; D tentatively fits TRBD1 or TRBD2 (5 bases each). This CDR3 has 15 residues. V dropped 5 bases and J dropped 8 bases, with 20 bases sitting between them. Germline V gene lookup returns CDR1 MNHEY and CDR2 SMNVEV (reference sequence). The DNA of the CDR3 is TGTGCCAGCAGTCCCTCCCGGGACCGGGGCGGTACGCAGTATTTT. Residues: CASSPSRDRGGTQYF.

The chain has TRBV7-8 and TRBJ2-2; 7 bases agree with TRBD1. This CDR3 spans 19 amino acids. Germline loops: CDR1 SGHVS, CDR2 FQNEAQ. V was pared by 7 bases and J by 0 bases, with 17 bases of the junction left unmatched. CDR3 sequence: CASTFQLLRQGTNTGELFF. In DNA, the CDR3 is TGTGCCAGCACCTTCCAACTATTAAGACAGGGAACGAACACCGGGGAGCTGTTTTTT.

The genes are TRBV6-1 and TRBJ2-5, with a possible D match to TRBD2 (6 bases). Germline V gene data show CDR1 as MNHNS and CDR2 as SASEGT. The CDR3 runs to 14 residues. V was shortened by 2 bases and J by 2 bases, with 9 bases between the two germline ends. CDR3 sequence (DNA): TGTGCCAGCAGTGAACAGGGACTGCAAGAGACCCAGTACTTC. Protein product: CASSEQGLQETQYF.

This rearrangement joins TRBV7-2 to TRBJ2-3, with D hard to call. Germline V gives CDR1 SGHTA, CDR2 FQGNSA. V was cut by 1 base and J by 5 bases, with 10 bases left in between. The CDR3 is made up of 14 amino acids. Here the CDR3 DNA reads TGTGCCAGCAGCTTAGGCGCCCTAGGAGATACGCAGTATTTT. This translates into CASSLGALGDTQYF.

V gene TRBV5-1 combines with J gene TRBJ1-3; possibly TRBD1 for D (5 bases). Germline V gene data show CDR1 as SGHRS and CDR2 as YFSETQ. V gave up 4 bases and J gave up 0 bases, with 14 bases separating them. This CDR3 comprises 16 residues. The CDR3 spells CASSQSWGYSGNTIYF. In DNA, the CDR3 is TGCGCCAGCAGCCAATCATGGGGCTACTCTGGAAACACCATATATTTT.

The genes are TRBV5-1 and TRBJ2-7, with D possibly matching TRBD2 (5 bases). Per the germline V gene, CDR1 is SGHRS and CDR2 is YFSETQ. Trimming took 5 bases from V and 0 from J, leaving 9 bases between them. CDR3 length: 13 residues. CDR3 sequence reads: CASREENSYEQYF. Here the CDR3 DNA reads TGCGCCAGCAGGGAGGAAAACTCCTACGAGCAGTACTTC. Drawing the rest from reference TRBV5-1 and TRBJ2-7, the complete variable domain is KAGVTQTPRYLIKTRGQQVTLSCSPISGHRSVSWYQQTPGQGLQFLFEYFSETQRNKGNFPGRFSGRQFSNSRSEMNVSTLELGDSALYLCASREENSYEQYFGPGTRLTVT.

This clonotype was seen more than once but under ten times. The chain has TRBV10-3 and TRBJ2-3; the match to TRBD1 covers 7 bases. The CDR3 loop spans 13 amino acids. V dropped 10 bases and J dropped 1; count of bases not matched to a gene: 5. Germline CDR1 is ENHRY and CDR2 is SYGVKD. Here the CDR3 DNA reads TGTGCCACCCTCGGGACAGGCACAGATACGCAGTATTTT. This translates into CATLGTGTDTQYF.

A few counts support this clonotype. This chain uses TRBV12-3 or TRBV12-4 with TRBJ1-5, with 10 nucleotides matching TRBD1. The J segment lost 7 bases and the V segment lost 6 bases, leaving 9 bases of the junction unmatched. The CDR3 runs to 15 residues. CDR3: CASSPGTGVSQPQHF. As DNA, the CDR3 is TGTGCCAGCAGCCCCGGGACAGGGGTATCCCAGCCCCAGCATTTT.

The rearrangement links TRBV4-3 to TRBJ2-7; D is uncertain. The CDR3 has 17 amino acids. Trimming removed 1 base at V and 5 bases at J, with 21 bases between. Per the germline V gene, CDR1 is LGHNA and CDR2 is YSLEER. The CDR3, as DNA: TGCGCCAGCAGCCAAGTCCTGGCCGGCAGAACCCCCCACGAGCAGTACTTC. This encodes CASSQVLAGRTPHEQYF.

This clonotype was seen many times. The gene calls are TRBV7-2 and TRBJ2-1; 10 nucleotides line up with TRBD2. CDR3 length equals 13 residues. CDR1 SGHTA and CDR2 FQGNSA come from the germline V gene. J gave up 9 bases and V 3 bases, and 2 bases lay outside the gene matches. The CDR3 DNA follows: TGTGCCAGCAGCTTGCTAGCGGGGGTTGAGCAGTTCTTC. It specifies CASSLLAGVEQFF.

As regards this clonotype: Being one base from a much bigger clone, this may be a read error. The chain joins TRBV7-2 to TRBJ1-2; the D is unclear. Germline CDR1 reads SGHTA; CDR2 reads FQGNSA. This CDR3 region has 18 residues. The V end was cut by 1 base, the J end by 4 bases, with 22 bases between. Written as DNA, the CDR3 is TGTGCCAGCAGCTTAGGGAGGCAGGCCTGGCTAGGTTCCTATGGCTACACCTTC. It encodes CASSLGRQAWLGSYGYTF.

V is TRBV9 and J is TRBJ2-5; D possibly corresponds to TRBD2 (5 bases). Germline loops: CDR1 SGDLS, CDR2 YYNGEE. Trimming removed 3 bases at V and 4 bases at J, with 10 bases between. This CDR3 is built from 13 residues. The CDR3 region has the DNA TGTGCCAGCAGCGCCACTAGTCCAGAGACCCAGTACTTC. It encodes CASSATSPETQYF.

The chain uses TRBV4-1 and TRBJ2-1; a weak D match, TRBD1 (5 bases). V was pared by 0 bases and J by 4 bases, with 13 bases between. The CDR3 contains 16 residues. Germline V gives CDR1 MGHRA, CDR2 YSYEKL. The CDR3 DNA reads TGCGCCAGCAGCCAAGATGCACGGACAATTTACAATGAGCAGTTCTTC. This codes for CASSQDARTIYNEQFF.

The CDR3 protein is CASSFPGQGAFF. For the CDR3, the DNA is TGTGCCAGCAGCTTCCCGGGACAGGGGGCTTTCTTT. The chain combines TRBV7-9 with TRBJ1-1, with 10 bases fitting TRBD1. Germline V gene sequence: CDR1 SEHNR, CDR2 FQNEAQ (reference sequence). This CDR3 is 12 amino acids long. J lost 11 bases, V lost 3 bases, and 3 bases had no gene match.

This clonotype was counted once. This chain joins TRBV4-2 and TRBJ2-3; tentative D call: TRBD1 (6 bases). The CDR3 contains 14 residues. V was clipped by 1 base and J by 4 bases, with 9 bases between them. Germline CDR1 reads LGHNA; CDR2 reads YNFKEQ. CDR3 loop: CASSQGGGPDTQYF. CDR3 bases: TGTGCCAGCAGCCAAGGTGGGGGCCCAGATACGCAGTATTTT.